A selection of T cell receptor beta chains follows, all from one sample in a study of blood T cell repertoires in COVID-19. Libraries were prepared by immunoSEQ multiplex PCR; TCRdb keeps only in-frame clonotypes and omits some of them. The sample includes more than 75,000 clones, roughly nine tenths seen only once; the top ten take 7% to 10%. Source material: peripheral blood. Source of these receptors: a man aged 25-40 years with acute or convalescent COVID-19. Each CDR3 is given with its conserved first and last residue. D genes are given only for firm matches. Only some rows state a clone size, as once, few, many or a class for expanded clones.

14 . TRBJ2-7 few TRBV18 CASSPGTPTYEQYF TGTGCCAGCTCACCAGGGACTCCTACCTACGAGCAGTACTTC
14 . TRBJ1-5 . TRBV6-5 CASDRRRLDQPQHF TGTGCCAGCGATAGGAGGAGGTTGGATCAGCCCCAGCATTTT
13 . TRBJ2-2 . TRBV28 CASSFRGPGELFF TGTGCCAGCAGTTTTCGGGGTCCCGGGGAGCTGTTTTTT
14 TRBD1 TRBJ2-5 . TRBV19 CASRAGGGRETQYF TGTGCCAGTCGAGCAGGGGGTGGTAGGGAGACCCAGTACTTC
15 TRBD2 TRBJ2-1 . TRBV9 CASSAGTSGYNEQFF TGTGCCAGCAGCGCCGGGACTAGCGGTTACAATGAGCAGTTCTTC
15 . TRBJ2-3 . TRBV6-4 CASKRNGTPGDTQYF TGTGCCAGCAAAAGAAACGGGACTCCCGGCGATACGCAGTATTTT
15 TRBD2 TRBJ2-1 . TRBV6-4 CASSEWLAGGNEQFF TGTGCCAGCAGTGAGTGGCTAGCGGGAGGGAATGAGCAGTTCTTC
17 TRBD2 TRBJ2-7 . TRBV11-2 CASSLGEGGFSSYEQYF TGTGCCAGCAGCTTAGGGGAGGGCGGTTTTAGCTCCTACGAGCAGTACTTC
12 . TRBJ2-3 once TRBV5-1 CASNEGADTQYF TGCGCCAGCAACGAGGGAGCAGATACGCAGTATTTT
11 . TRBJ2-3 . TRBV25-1 CASSPLDTQYF TGTGCCAGCAGTCCTTTAGATACGCAGTATTTT
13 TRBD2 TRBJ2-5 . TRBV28 CASSASGRQTQYF TGTGCCAGCAGTGCCAGCGGGAGGCAGACCCAGTACTTC
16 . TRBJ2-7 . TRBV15 CATSREPGGGEREQYF TGTGCCACCAGCAGAGAACCGGGTGGGGGCGAAAGGGAGCAGTACTTC
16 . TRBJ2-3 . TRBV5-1 CASRSTGPTLLDTQYF TGCGCCAGCAGGTCAACAGGACCGACTCTTTTGGATACGCAGTATTTT
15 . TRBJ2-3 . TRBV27 CASSLRVAGTDTQYF TGTGCCAGCAGTTTAAGGGTAGCGGGCACAGATACGCAGTATTTT
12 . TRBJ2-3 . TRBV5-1 CASSSLRGTQYF TGCGCCAGCAGCTCCCTAAGGGGTACGCAGTATTTT
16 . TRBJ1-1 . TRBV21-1 CASSALGGTANTEAFF TGTGCCAGCAGCGCTCTCGGGGGGACCGCTAACACTGAAGCTTTCTTT
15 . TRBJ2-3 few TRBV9 CASSAQVGVTDTQYF TGTGCCAGCAGCGCCCAGGTTGGCGTCACAGATACGCAGTATTTT
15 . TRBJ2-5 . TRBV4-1 CASSRGASVRETQYF TGCGCCAGCAGCCGCGGTGCTAGCGTGCGAGAGACCCAGTACTTC
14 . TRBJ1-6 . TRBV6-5 CASNPLEGNSPLHF TGTGCCAGCAACCCTCTTGAGGGTAATTCACCCCTCCACTTT
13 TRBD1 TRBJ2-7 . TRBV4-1 CASSQIQGYEQYF TGCGCCAGCAGCCAAATACAGGGGTACGAGCAGTACTTC
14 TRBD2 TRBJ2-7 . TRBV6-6 CASSYSSGTYEQYF TGTGCCAGCAGTTACTCTAGCGGGACCTACGAGCAGTACTTC
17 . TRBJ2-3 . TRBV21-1 CASSKENRQVSTDTQYF TGTGCCAGCAGCAAAGAGAACAGACAGGTCTCCACAGATACGCAGTATTTT
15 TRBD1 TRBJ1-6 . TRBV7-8 CASSLVGRGNSPLHF TGTGCCAGCAGCTTAGTAGGCAGGGGGAATTCACCCCTCCACTTT
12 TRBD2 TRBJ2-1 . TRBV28 CASSRTSGMMFF TGTGCCAGCAGTCGGACTAGCGGGATGATGTTCTTC
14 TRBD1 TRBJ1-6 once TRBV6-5 CASRGDRAGSPLHF TGTGCCAGCAGGGGGGACAGGGCAGGGTCACCCCTCCACTTT
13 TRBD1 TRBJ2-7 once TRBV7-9 CASSLVGTGEQYF TGTGCCAGCAGCTTAGTTGGGACAGGCGAGCAGTACTTC
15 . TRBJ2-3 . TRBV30 CAWSRTGTSTDTQYF TGTGCCTGGAGCCGTACGGGAACGAGCACAGATACGCAGTATTTT
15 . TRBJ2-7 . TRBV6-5 CASSYPVDSSYEQYF TGTGCCAGCAGTTACCCCGTGGACAGCTCCTACGAGCAGTACTTC
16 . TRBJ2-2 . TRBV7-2 CASSMGGSPNTGELFF TGTGCCAGCAGCATGGGGGGTAGTCCGAACACCGGGGAGCTGTTTTTT
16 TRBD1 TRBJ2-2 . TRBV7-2 CASSITGTANTGELFF TGTGCCAGCAGCATCACCGGGACAGCCAACACCGGGGAGCTGTTTTTT
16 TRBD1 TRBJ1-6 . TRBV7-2 CASSPTPGQGFSPLHF TGTGCCAGCAGCCCTACCCCAGGACAGGGCTTTTCACCCCTCCACTTT
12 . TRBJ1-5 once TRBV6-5 CASSHLQGMVHF TGTGCCAGCAGCCACCTTCAGGGAATGGTGCATTTT